One and the same sample provided the 30 T cell receptor beta chains below, sequenced in a study of T-cell reconstitution after alpha-beta-depleted transplantation in children. Unique molecular identifiers were used in preparing the TCRbeta library. TCRdb re-derived calls from the PCR reads in MiXCR, one entry per CDR3 protein. The table has some 220,000 distinct CDR3 sequences, 11% seen once. Sequencing was performed on PBMCs, taken before TCRalphabeta/CD19-depleted stem cell transplant. The receptors come from a child under two years old with acute myeloid leukemia, due to receive a stem cell transplant.

This clonotype was seen ten or more times. The chain has TRBV12-3 or TRBV12-4 and TRBJ1-5; D not certain. The CDR3 sequence is 14 residues long. Trimming stripped 6 bases from V and 2 bases from J, with 11 bases between. DNA for the CDR3: TGTGCCAGCAGACAGCAAGGGCGCAATCAGCCCCAGCATTTT. Protein product: CASRQQGRNQPQHF.

This clonotype appeared a few times. The chain combines TRBV29-1 with TRBJ2-7, with D possibly matching TRBD1 (5 bases). The germline V gene encodes CDR1 SQVTM and CDR2 ANQGSEA. This CDR3 has 11 residues. V was shortened by 5 bases and J by 2 bases, with 7 bases between the two germline ends. As DNA, the CDR3 is TGCAGCGTTCAGGGTGCCTACGAGCAGTACTTC. As protein: CSVQGAYEQYF.

This clonotype was detected many times. V gene TRBV10-3 combines with J gene TRBJ2-5; 7 bases fit TRBD2. J gave up 1 base and V 4 bases, and 3 bases lay outside the gene matches. The CDR3 is 14 residues long. Germline V gene lookup returns CDR1 ENHRY and CDR2 SYGVKD. CDR3 DNA sequence: TGTGCCATCAGTGGATTAGCGGGCCAAGAGACCCAGTACTTC. Protein product: CAISGLAGQETQYF.

In its sample, this clonotype was seen many times. V is TRBV7-3 and J is TRBJ2-6; no clear D gene. CDR1 and CDR2 (germline): SGHTA, FQGTGA. The CDR3 consists of 14 residues. The V end was cut by 5 bases, the J end by 0 bases, with 5 bases between. The chain's CDR3 is CASSALSGANVLTF. The CDR3 DNA is TGTGCCAGCAGCGCCCTCTCTGGGGCCAACGTCCTGACTTTC.

This clonotype came up many times. The rearrangement uses TRBV12-3 or TRBV12-4 and TRBJ2-5, with D possibly TRBD2 on 6 matching bases. Trimming pared 3 bases from V and 0 bases from J, leaving 8 bases between. The CDR3 has 14 amino acids. The CDR3 is CASSLWDYQETQYF. The CDR3 DNA is TGTGCCAGCAGTTTGTGGGACTACCAAGAGACCCAGTACTTC.

There are many counts of this clonotype. V usage is TRBV5-5 and J usage is TRBJ1-2; D call uncertain. Germline V gene data show CDR1 as SGHKS and CDR2 as YYEKEE (reference sequence). V lost 4 bases and J lost 3, with 16 bases in between. The CDR3 totals 15 residues. CDR3 sequence: CASSLPVGEYYGYTF. The DNA for the CDR3 is TGTGCCAGCAGCCTTCCTGTGGGAGAGTACTATGGCTACACCTTC.

This clonotype has at least ten counts. This chain joins TRBV28 and TRBJ2-7, with D maybe TRBD2 (5 bases). Per germline, CDR1 MDHEN and CDR2 SYDVKM. This CDR3 spans 16 amino acids. Trimming removed 2 bases at V and 6 bases at J, with 20 bases between. CDR3 sequence: CASSLGFGAGGPEQYF. Written as DNA, the CDR3 is TGTGCCAGCAGTTTAGGGTTCGGCGCAGGAGGCCCCGAGCAGTACTTC.

The sample holds a few counts of this clonotype. This sequence joins TRBV30 and TRBJ1-2; a weak D match, TRBD1 (6 bases). Trimming left V 4 bases short and J 7 bases short, with 13 bases between. This CDR3 is built from 12 residues. Germline lookup yields CDR1 GTSNPN and CDR2 SVGIG (reference sequence). CDR3 loop: CAWTPQGGGYTF. In DNA form, the CDR3 reads TGTGCCTGGACCCCGCAAGGGGGTGGCTACACCTTC.

The sample holds many counts of this clonotype. CDR3 sequence (DNA): TGTGCCAGCAGTGACGTCGGCCGAGGGGGCAATCAGCCCCAGCATTTT. It yields the protein CASSDVGRGGNQPQHF. The chain joins TRBV12-3 or TRBV12-4 to TRBJ1-5, with TRBD1 as a possible D gene (5 bases). This CDR3 region has 16 residues. V dropped 5 bases and J dropped 2 bases, with 16 bases sitting between them.

This clonotype has at least ten counts. This rearrangement joins TRBV7-2 to TRBJ2-2; TRBD2 aligns across 14 bases. Germline CDR1 reads SGHTA; CDR2 reads FQGNSA. The CDR3 is 15 residues long. Trimming at V came to 6 bases and at J to 4 bases, leaving 1 base not matched to a gene. The CDR3, as DNA: TGTGCCAGCAGGGGGACTAGCGGGAGCACCGGGGAGCTGTTTTTT. This sequence encodes CASRGTSGSTGELFF.

This clonotype came up many times. The V call is TRBV7-3, the J call TRBJ2-2; D is ambiguous. V lost 2 bases, J lost 1 base, and 5 bases lay in between. There are 14 residues in the CDR3. Germline V gene data show CDR1 as SGHTA and CDR2 as FQGTGA. This CDR3 reads CASSLRRNTGELFF. The CDR3 bases are TGTGCCAGCAGCTTACGACGGAACACCGGGGAGCTGTTTTTT.

Details on this clonotype: With a much larger clone just one base away, this may be a read error. The V gene is TRBV11-2, the J gene TRBJ2-1, with 8 bases lining up with TRBD2. The CDR3 covers 15 residues. Germline V gene lookup returns CDR1 SGHAT and CDR2 FQNNGV. The V segment lost 7 bases and the J segment 7 bases; nucleotides outside the gene matches: 12. CDR3 sequence (DNA): TGTGCCAGCAACCTTCCCGGGACTAGAGGGAATGAGCAGTTCTTC. Translating gives CASNLPGTRGNEQFF.

This clonotype was recorded at least ten times. The chain combines TRBV2 with TRBJ1-2; D is perhaps TRBD1 (6 bases). V dropped 6 bases and J dropped 8 bases, with 22 bases sitting between them. CDR1 and CDR2 from the germline V gene are SNHLY and FYNNEI. The CDR3 is 15 residues long. CDR3 in amino acids: CASSATNREERGYTF. DNA for the CDR3: TGTGCCAGCAGCGCGACCAACAGGGAGGAGAGGGGCTACACCTTC. The variable domain in full, completed from reference TRBV2 and TRBJ1-2, reads EPEVTQTPSHQVTQMGQEVILRCVPISNHLYFYWYRQILGQKVEFLVSFYNNEISEKSEIFDDQFSVERPDGSNFTLKIRSTKLEDSAMYFCASSATNREERGYTFGSGTRLTVV.

The rearrangement links TRBV29-1 to TRBJ2-2; tentative D call: TRBD2 (6 bases). Trimming cost V 7 bases and J 0 bases, with 12 bases left between them. Germline CDR1 is SQVTM and CDR2 is ANQGSEA. The CDR3 sequence is 14 residues long. Here the CDR3 DNA reads TGCAGCGGAACCCGGACTACGAACACCGGGGAGCTGTTTTTT. It yields the protein CSGTRTTNTGELFF.

This clonotype turned up a few times. The chain joins TRBV19 to TRBJ2-3, with 8 bases lining up with TRBD2. Trimming took 1 base from V and 2 from J; bases not matched to a gene: 2. The germline V gene has CDR1 LNHDA and CDR2 SQIVND (reference sequence). The CDR3 is made up of 15 amino acids. The DNA of the CDR3 is TGTGCCAGTAGTATAGCTAGCGGGTACACAGATACGCAGTATTTT. It encodes CASSIASGYTDTQYF.

This clonotype was observed at least ten times. The rearrangement links TRBV7-2 to TRBJ2-7; possible D gene TRBD2, 6 bases. The CDR3 loop spans 14 amino acids. Trimming stripped 3 bases from V and 4 bases from J, with 13 bases between. Germline V gene lookup returns CDR1 SGHTA and CDR2 FQGNSA. The CDR3 loop is CASSFLGGVYEQYF. CDR3 DNA sequence: TGTGCCAGCAGCTTCCTCGGCGGGGTTTACGAGCAGTACTTC.

Many counts were recorded for this clonotype. The chain carries TRBV24-1 and TRBJ2-2; 9 bases match TRBD1. After removal of 4 bases from V and 7 bases from J, the junction contained 6 bases not matched to a gene. This CDR3 contains 15 residues. CDR1 and CDR2 from the germline V gene are KGHDR and SFDVKD. CDR3 residues: CATSDWGQGHGELFF. CDR3 coding DNA: TGTGCCACCAGTGACTGGGGACAGGGTCACGGGGAGCTGTTTTTT.

Many counts were recorded for this clonotype. J is TRBJ1-5 and V is TRBV3-1, with 8 positions matching TRBD1. CDR3 size: 15 residues. The germline CDR1 and CDR2 sequences are LGHDT and YNNKEL (reference sequence). V dropped 4 bases and J dropped 2; count of bases not matched to a gene: 4. Written as DNA, the CDR3 is TGTGCCAGCAGCCCGACGGGACAGGGCAATCAGCCCCAGCATTTT. Protein product: CASSPTGQGNQPQHF.

The table lists this clonotype with many counts. This rearrangement joins TRBV20-1 to TRBJ2-7; 7 bases are a match to TRBD1. V trimming: 4 bases; J trimming: 5 bases; junction bases outside the gene matches: 5. The germline V gene has CDR1 DFQATT and CDR2 SNEGSKA (reference sequence). This CDR3 is 12 amino acids long. Here the CDR3 reads CSATTQGNEQYF. The DNA for the CDR3 is TGCAGTGCTACGACACAGGGGAACGAGCAGTACTTC.

This clonotype was seen at least ten times. This chain connects TRBV4-2 to TRBJ1-5, with TRBD1 matching 7 bases. Germline CDR1 is LGHNA and CDR2 is YNFKEQ. This CDR3 has 15 residues. J lost 9 bases, V lost 0 bases, and 8 bases had no gene match. In DNA, the CDR3 is TGTGCCAGCAGCCAAGATCTGGGCAGGGGGGCGCCCCAGCATTTT. Amino acids: CASSQDLGRGAPQHF.

The V and J genes are TRBV7-2 and TRBJ2-3, with D uncertain. CDR1 SGHTA and CDR2 FQGNSA come from the germline V gene. V dropped 6 bases and J dropped 2 bases, with 18 bases sitting between them. The CDR3 has 16 residues. The CDR3 coding sequence is TGTGCCAGCAGTGGATGGGCAAGCCAGTACACAGATACGCAGTATTTT. This gives the protein CASSGWASQYTDTQYF.

This clonotype was seen many times. The rearrangement joins TRBV20-1 to TRBJ1-1; D ambiguous. CDR3 size: 14 residues. CDR1 is DFQATT, CDR2 SNEGSKA, per germline (reference sequence). The V end lost 4 bases, the J end lost 0 bases, and 12 bases lay between the germline ends. The CDR3 region is CSANFGLLNTEAFF. CDR3 nucleotides: TGCAGTGCTAACTTCGGTCTTTTGAACACTGAAGCTTTCTTT.

J is TRBJ2-7 and V is TRBV6-1; D might be TRBD2 (6 bases). In germline, CDR1 is MNHNS, CDR2 SASEGT. V was cut by 6 bases and J by 0 bases, with 12 bases left in between. CDR3 length: 14 residues. CDR3 sequence (DNA): TGTGCCAGCAGGTTGAGGGAGGACTCCTACGAGCAGTACTTC. It specifies CASRLREDSYEQYF.

The V gene is TRBV20-1, the J gene TRBJ2-4; D perhaps matches TRBD1 (5 bases). From germline, CDR1 is DFQATT and CDR2 SNEGSKA (reference sequence). V dropped 1 base and J dropped 8 bases, with 15 bases sitting between them. This CDR3 is built from 14 residues. In nucleotides, the CDR3 is TGCAGTGCTAGAGTATCGGGCAGGGATGACATTCAGTACTTC. It yields the protein CSARVSGRDDIQYF.

This clonotype was recorded many times. This sequence joins TRBV25-1 and TRBJ1-6; 9 bases align to TRBD1. V was pared by 9 bases and J by 10 bases, with 7 bases of the junction left unmatched. The length of the CDR3 is 13 residues. CDR1 MGHDK and CDR2 SYGVNS come from the germline V gene. The chain's CDR3 is CASSGQGGSPLHF. The CDR3 DNA follows: TGTGCCAGTTCGGGACAGGGAGGCTCACCCCTCCACTTT.

This clonotype was observed many times. This chain uses TRBV24-1 with TRBJ2-1; the D is unclear. Deletions cut 4 bases from V and 5 bases from J, with 11 bases between. The CDR3 has 14 residues. CDR1 is KGHDR, CDR2 SFDVKD, per germline. The CDR3 here is CATSDATLNNEQFF. The CDR3 DNA is TGTGCCACCAGTGACGCTACCCTTAACAATGAGCAGTTCTTC.

This clonotype was recorded many times. DNA of the CDR3: TGTGCCAGCAGCCAAACCGCGCTCGGGAGGTGGTACTTC. It yields the protein CASSQTALGRWYF. The V gene is TRBV7-2, the J gene TRBJ2-7; 7 bases are shared with TRBD2. The CDR3 length is 13 residues. J gave up 12 bases and V 5 bases, and 13 bases lay outside the gene matches. The germline V gene has CDR1 SGHTA and CDR2 FQGNSA.

This clonotype has at least ten counts. The chain employs TRBV5-1 and TRBJ2-1; the match to TRBD2 covers 14 bases. The CDR3 contains 17 residues. The V gene's germline CDR1 is SGHRS and CDR2 YFSETQ. Trimming cost V 4 bases and J 4 bases; bases outside gene matches: 7. In nucleotides, the CDR3 is TGCGCCAGCAGCCTACCGGGACTAGCGGGAGCGTACAATGAGCAGTTCTTC. This sequence encodes CASSLPGLAGAYNEQFF.

The table lists this clonotype with a few counts. The chain combines TRBV5-1 with TRBJ2-3, with D unclear. Trimming pared 5 bases from V and 4 bases from J, leaving 8 bases between. The germline V gene has CDR1 SGHRS and CDR2 YFSETQ. CDR3 size: 12 residues. CDR3 region: CASSGVPDTQYF. The DNA for the CDR3 is TGCGCCAGCAGTGGTGTCCCAGATACGCAGTATTTT.

Concerning this clonotype itself: This may come from a read error, since a much larger clone is one base off. V usage is TRBV7-2 and J usage is TRBJ1-1; no clear D. Trimming removed 7 bases at V and 0 bases at J, with 6 bases between. Germline V gene data show CDR1 as SGHTA and CDR2 as FQGNSA. The CDR3 covers 12 residues. CDR3 protein: CASNSMNTEAFF. The CDR3 DNA reads TGTGCCAGCAACTCAATGAACACTGAAGCTTTCTTT.